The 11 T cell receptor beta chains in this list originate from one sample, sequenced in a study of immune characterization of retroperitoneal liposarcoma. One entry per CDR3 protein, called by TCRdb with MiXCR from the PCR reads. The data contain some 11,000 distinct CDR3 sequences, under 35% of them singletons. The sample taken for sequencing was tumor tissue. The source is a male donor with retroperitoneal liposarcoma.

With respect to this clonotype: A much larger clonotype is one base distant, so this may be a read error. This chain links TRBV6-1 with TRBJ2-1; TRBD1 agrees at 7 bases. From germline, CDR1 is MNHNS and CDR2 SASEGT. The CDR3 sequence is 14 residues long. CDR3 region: CASSRRDSHYEQLF. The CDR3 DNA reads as TGTGCCAGCAGCCGACGGGACAGCCATTATGAGCAGCTCTTC.

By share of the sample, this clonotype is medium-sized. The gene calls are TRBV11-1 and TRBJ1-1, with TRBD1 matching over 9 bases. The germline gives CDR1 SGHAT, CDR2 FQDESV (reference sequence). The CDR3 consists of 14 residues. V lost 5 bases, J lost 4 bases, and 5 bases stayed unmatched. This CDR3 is CASSPGQGSTEAFF. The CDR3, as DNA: TGTGCCAGCAGCCCTGGACAGGGGAGCACTGAAGCTTTCTTT.

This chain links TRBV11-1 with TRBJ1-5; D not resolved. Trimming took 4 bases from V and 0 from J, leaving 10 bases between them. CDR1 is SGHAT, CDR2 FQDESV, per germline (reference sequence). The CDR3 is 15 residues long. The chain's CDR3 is CASSSGLYSNQPQHF. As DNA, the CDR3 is TGTGCCAGCAGCTCAGGATTATATAGCAATCAGCCCCAGCATTTT.

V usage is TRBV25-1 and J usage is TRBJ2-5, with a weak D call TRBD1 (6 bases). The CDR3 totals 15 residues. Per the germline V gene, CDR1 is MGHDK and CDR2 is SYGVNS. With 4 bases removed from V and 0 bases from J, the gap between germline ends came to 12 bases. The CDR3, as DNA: TGTGCCAGCAGTGGGCCCGGACAGTACCAAGAGACCCAGTACTTC. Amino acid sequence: CASSGPGQYQETQYF.

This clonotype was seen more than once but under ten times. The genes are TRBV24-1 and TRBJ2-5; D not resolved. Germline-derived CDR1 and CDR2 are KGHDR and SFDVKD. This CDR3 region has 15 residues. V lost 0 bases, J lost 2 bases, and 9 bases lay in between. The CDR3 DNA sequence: TGTGCCACCAGTGATTTGCGGCAGTCTCAAGAGACCCAGTACTTC. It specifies CATSDLRQSQETQYF.

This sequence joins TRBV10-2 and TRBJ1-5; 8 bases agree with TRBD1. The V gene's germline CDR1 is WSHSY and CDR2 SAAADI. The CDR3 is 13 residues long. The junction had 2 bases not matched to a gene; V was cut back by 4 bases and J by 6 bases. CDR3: CASSGTGFQPQHF. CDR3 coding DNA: TGCGCCAGCAGTGGGACAGGGTTTCAGCCCCAGCATTTT.

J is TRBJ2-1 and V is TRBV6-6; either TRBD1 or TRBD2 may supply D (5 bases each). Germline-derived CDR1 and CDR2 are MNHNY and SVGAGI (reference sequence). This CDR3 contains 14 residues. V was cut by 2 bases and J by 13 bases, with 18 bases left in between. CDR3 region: CASSYTGPQETQFF. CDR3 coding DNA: TGTGCCAGCAGTTACACGGGACCCCAAGAGACCCAGTTCTTC.

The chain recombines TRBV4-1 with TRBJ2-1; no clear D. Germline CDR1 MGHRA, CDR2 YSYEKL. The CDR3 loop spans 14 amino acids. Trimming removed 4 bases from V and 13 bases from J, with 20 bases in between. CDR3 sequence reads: CASSPRVGLETQFF. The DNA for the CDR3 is TGCGCCAGCAGCCCTAGAGTAGGGTTGGAGACCCAGTTCTTC.

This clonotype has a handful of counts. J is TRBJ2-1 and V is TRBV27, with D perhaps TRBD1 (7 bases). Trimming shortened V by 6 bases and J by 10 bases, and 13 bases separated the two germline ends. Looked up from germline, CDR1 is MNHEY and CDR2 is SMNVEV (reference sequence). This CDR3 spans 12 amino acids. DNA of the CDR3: TGTGCCAGCAGCAACAGGGGAGGAGAGCAGTTCTTC. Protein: CASSNRGGEQFF.

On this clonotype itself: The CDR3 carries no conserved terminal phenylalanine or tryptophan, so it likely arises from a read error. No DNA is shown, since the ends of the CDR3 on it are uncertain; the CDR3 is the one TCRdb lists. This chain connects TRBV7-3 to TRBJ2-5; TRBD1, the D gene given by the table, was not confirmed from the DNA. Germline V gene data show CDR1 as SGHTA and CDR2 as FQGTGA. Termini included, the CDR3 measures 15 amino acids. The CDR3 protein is CASSLTGDNEQYFGA.

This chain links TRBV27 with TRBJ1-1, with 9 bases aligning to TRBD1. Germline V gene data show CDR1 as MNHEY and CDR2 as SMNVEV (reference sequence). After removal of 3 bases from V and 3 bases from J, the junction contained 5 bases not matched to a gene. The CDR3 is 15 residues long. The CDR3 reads CASSFIQGADTEAFF. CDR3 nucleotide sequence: TGTGCCAGCAGTTTCATACAGGGGGCGGACACTGAAGCTTTCTTT.